This section outlines one T cell receptor (beta chain) sequence together with its context. Its matching antigen is unknown. The CDR3 runs 16 residues. Germline V gives CDR1 LGHDT, CDR2 YNNKEL (reference sequence). V was pared by 0 bases and J by 4 bases, with 15 bases between. This sample is part of a study of Ad26.COV2.S vaccination and SARS-CoV-2 variants. Stated treatment: some 20 received Ad26.COV2.S at low or high dose, single or two shots; about 5 received placebo; per-sample allocation not given. Samples were taken on day 63 after the first vaccine or placebo injection. The protocol was immunoSEQ multiplex PCR, while the TCRdb copy is restricted to in-frame clones and leaves out a portion. Here the sample spans about 460,000 clones, roughly nine tenths being singletons. Study conclusions and caveats: The TCR breadth and depth analyses may have produced an underestimate of total T cell responses.

The source is a person aged 18-60 years who received the Ad26.COV2.S COVID-19 vaccine or a placebo. The chain links TRBV3-1 (or the pseudogene TRBV3-2) to TRBJ1-1; no clear D. This sample comprised peripheral blood, obtained in a trial of Ad26.COV2.S vaccine versus placebo. For the CDR3, the DNA is TGTGCCAGCAGCCAAGATGTTCGTCGTCGCGTCACTGAAGCTTTCTTT. Translated, it gives CASSQDVRRRVTEAFF.